Sequencing of this T cell receptor (beta chain) was carried out in a study of shared clonotypes between healthy human individuals. Overall study results and limits: Having only a few donors restricted how much genetic and exposure-history diversity was captured.

Comments on this clone: The antigen is not known. Within the sample, other DNA sequences also encode this same CDR3.

The assay was carried out at the deep level. Using immunoSEQ multiplex PCR, the repertoire was profiled, and TCRdb retains in-frame clones only, with some absent. The repertoire has millions of clones, about 95% of them found once; the top ten carry about 1.1%. Germline V gene sequence: CDR1 MNHEY, CDR2 SMNVEV (reference sequence). There are 14 residues in the CDR3. Trimming removed 4 bases from V and 4 bases from J; junction bases left unmatched: 3. Only CD45RO-negative cells positively selected for CCR7 counted as naive CD8 cells, so terminally differentiated effector memory CD45RA+ cells were excluded.

Sequenced sample: naive CD8+ T cells sorted from blood. This receptor was identified in a man aged 18 to 29 in good health. V is TRBV27 and J is TRBJ1-5; 8 nucleotides align to TRBD1. The CDR3 loop reads CASSSTGGNQPQHF. In DNA form, the CDR3 reads TGTGCCAGCAGTTCTACAGGGGGTAATCAGCCCCAGCATTTT.